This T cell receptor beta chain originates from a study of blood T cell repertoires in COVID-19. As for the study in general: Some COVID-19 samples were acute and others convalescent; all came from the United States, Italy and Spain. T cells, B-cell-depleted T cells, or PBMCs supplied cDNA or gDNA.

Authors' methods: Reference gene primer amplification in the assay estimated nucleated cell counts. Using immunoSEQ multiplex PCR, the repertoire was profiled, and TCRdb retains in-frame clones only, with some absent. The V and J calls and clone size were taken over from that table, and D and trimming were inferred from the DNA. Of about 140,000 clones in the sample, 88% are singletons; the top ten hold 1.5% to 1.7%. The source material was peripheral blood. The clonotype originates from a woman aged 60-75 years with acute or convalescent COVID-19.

CDR3 loop: CASSPNPQGTEAFF. In DNA form, the CDR3 reads TGTGCCAGCAGCCCCAATCCACAGGGAACTGAAGCTTTCTTT. The rearrangement uses TRBV7-2 and TRBJ1-1; a possible D gene is TRBD1 (6 bases). Per germline, CDR1 SGHTA and CDR2 FQGNSA. Trimming pared 5 bases from V and 5 bases from J, leaving 15 bases between. CDR3 size: 14 residues.